This T cell receptor (beta chain) is from a study of blood T cell repertoires in COVID-19. At the level of the study: PBMCs, B-cell-depleted T cells, or T cells provided the cDNA or gDNA that made up the material.

Seattle patient enrollment occurred during active infection, with longitudinal follow-up thereafter. In the original processing: Amplification of reference gene primers was used by the study to estimate nucleated cell counts. Repertoires were generated with immunoSEQ multiplex PCR, while TCRdb's copy carries only in-frame clones and drops some. V, J and clone size were drawn from that table, and D and trimming were deduced from the DNA. The sample has fewer than 300,000 clones; 90% to 95% are singletons. V lost 1 base, J lost 3 bases, and 8 bases stayed unmatched. Per the germline V gene, CDR1 is LGHDT and CDR2 is YNNKEL (reference sequence). The CDR3 loop spans 18 amino acids.

The chain recombines TRBV3-1 (or the pseudogene TRBV3-2) with TRBJ2-1; 11 bases map to TRBD2. This TCR was sampled from a woman in her thirties with COVID-19, enrolled during active disease. Sequences were obtained from peripheral blood. This CDR3 reads CASSQARLAGGYYNEQFF. The CDR3 coding sequence is TGTGCCAGCAGCCAAGCTCGTCTAGCGGGAGGTTACTACAATGAGCAGTTCTTC.